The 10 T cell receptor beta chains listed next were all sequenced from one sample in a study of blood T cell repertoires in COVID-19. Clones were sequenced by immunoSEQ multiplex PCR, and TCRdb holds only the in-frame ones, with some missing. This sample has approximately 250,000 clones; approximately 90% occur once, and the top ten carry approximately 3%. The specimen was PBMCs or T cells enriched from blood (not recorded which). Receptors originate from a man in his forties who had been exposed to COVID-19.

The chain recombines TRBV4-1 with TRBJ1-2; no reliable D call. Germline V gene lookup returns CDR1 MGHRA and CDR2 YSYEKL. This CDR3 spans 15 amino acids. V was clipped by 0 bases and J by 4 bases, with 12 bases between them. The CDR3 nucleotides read TGCGCCAGCAGCCAAGACCGGGTTTTTTTCTATGGCTACACCTTC. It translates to CASSQDRVFFYGYTF.

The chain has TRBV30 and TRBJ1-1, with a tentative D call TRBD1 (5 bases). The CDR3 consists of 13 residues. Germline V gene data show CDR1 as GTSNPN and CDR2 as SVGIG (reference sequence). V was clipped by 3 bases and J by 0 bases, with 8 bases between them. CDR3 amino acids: CAWSRGMNTEAFF. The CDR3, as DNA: TGTGCCTGGAGCCGGGGGATGAACACTGAAGCTTTCTTT. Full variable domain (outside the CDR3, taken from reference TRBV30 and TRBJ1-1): SQTIHQWPATLVQPVGSPLSLECTVEGTSNPNLYWYRQAAGRGLQLLFYSVGIGQISSEVPQNLSASRPQDRQFILSSKKLLLSDSGFYLCAWSRGMNTEAFFGQGTRLTVV.

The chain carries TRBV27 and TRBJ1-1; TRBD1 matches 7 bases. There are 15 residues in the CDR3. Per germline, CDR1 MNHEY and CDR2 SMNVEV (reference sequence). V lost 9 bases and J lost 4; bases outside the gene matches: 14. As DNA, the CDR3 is TGTGCCAGTCAAACCGGGACAGATGGTCCCACTGAAGCTTTCTTT. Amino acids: CASQTGTDGPTEAFF.

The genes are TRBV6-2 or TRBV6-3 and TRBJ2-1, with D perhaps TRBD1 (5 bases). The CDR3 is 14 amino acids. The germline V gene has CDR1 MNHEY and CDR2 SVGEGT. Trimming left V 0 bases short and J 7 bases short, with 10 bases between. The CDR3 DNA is TGTGCCAGCAGTTACTCGATGCCAGGGAATGAGCAGTTCTTC. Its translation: CASSYSMPGNEQFF.

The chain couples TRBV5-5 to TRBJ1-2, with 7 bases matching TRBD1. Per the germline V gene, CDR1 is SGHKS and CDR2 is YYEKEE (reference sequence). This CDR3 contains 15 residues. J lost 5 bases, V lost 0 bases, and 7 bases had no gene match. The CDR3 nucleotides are TGTGCCAGCAGCTTGGCAGGGGGGCCTGCGTATGGCTACACCTTC. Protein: CASSLAGGPAYGYTF.

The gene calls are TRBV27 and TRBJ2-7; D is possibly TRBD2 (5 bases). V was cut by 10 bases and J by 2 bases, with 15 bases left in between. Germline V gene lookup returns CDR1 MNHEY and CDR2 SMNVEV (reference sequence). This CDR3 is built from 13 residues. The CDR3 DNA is TGTGCCACCCGACGACTCGGGGCCTACGAGCAGTACTTC. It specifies CATRRLGAYEQYF.

DNA of the CDR3: TGTGCCACGGGGACAGCTGTTTCCTACGAGCAGTACTTC. Translating it yields CATGTAVSYEQYF. This chain connects TRBV10-3 to TRBJ2-7; TRBD1 aligns across 7 bases. Unmatched junction bases numbered 7, after V lost 10 bases and J lost 1 base. This CDR3 has 13 amino acids. CDR1 is ENHRY and CDR2 is SYGVKD in the germline V gene.

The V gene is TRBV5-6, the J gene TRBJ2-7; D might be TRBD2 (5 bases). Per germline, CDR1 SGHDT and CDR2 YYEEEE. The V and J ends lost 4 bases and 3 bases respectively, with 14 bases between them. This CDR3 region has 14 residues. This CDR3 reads CASSLGLGDYEQYF. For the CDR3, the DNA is TGTGCCAGCAGCCTTGGACTGGGCGACTACGAGCAGTACTTC. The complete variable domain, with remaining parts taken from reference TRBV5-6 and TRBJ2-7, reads DAGVTQSPTHLIKTRGQQVTLRCSPKSGHDTVSWYQQALGQGPQFIFQYYEEEERQRGNFPDRFSGHQFPNYSSELNVNALLLGDSALYLCASSLGLGDYEQYFGPGTRLTVT.

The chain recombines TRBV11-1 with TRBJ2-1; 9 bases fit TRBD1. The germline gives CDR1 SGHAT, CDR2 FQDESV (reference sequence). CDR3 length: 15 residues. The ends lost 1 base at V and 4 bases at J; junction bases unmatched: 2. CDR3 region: CASSLGQGGYNEQFF. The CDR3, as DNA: TGTGCCAGCAGCTTAGGACAGGGGGGGTACAATGAGCAGTTCTTC.

The CDR3 sequence is CASSYPQGPYEQYF. CDR3 nucleotide sequence: TGTGCCAGCAGTTACCCACAGGGTCCCTACGAGCAGTACTTC. This rearrangement joins TRBV6-2 or TRBV6-3 to TRBJ2-7; perhaps TRBD1 as D (6 bases). Germline V lookup: CDR1 MNHEY, CDR2 SVGEGT. This CDR3 is 14 amino acids long. Trimming pared 2 bases from V and 2 bases from J, leaving 10 bases between.